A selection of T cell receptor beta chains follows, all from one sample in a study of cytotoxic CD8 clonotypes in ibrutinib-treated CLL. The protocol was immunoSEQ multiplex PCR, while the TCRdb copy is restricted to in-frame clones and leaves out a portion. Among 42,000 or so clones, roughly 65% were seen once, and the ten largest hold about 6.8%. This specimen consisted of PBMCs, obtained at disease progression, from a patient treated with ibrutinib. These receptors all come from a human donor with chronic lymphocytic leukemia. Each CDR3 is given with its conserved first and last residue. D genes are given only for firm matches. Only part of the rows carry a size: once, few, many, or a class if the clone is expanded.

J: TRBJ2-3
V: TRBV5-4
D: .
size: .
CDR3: CASSPGRMGGSDTQYF
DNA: TGTGCCAGCAGCCCGGGGCGGATGGGCGGGTCAGATACGCAGTATTTT

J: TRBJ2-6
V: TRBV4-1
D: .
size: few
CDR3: CASSQDSSGANVLTF
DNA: TGCGCCAGCAGCCAAGACAGCTCTGGGGCCAACGTCCTGACTTTC

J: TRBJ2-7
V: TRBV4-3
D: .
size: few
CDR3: CASSQDYNGRYEQYF
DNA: TGCGCCAGCAGCCAAGATTATAACGGCCGATACGAGCAGTACTTC

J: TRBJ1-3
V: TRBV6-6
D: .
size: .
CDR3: CASKGGPGNTIYF
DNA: TGTGCCAGCAAGGGGGGTCCGGGAAACACCATATATTTT

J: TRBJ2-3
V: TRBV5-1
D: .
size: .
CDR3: CASSFPGLTDTQYF
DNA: TGCGCCAGCAGCTTCCCGGGGCTCACAGATACGCAGTATTTT

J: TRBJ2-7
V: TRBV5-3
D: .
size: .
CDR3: CARSPLSGSYEQYF
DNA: TGTGCCAGAAGCCCGCTCTCCGGGTCCTACGAGCAGTACTTC

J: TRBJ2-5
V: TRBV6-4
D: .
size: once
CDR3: CASSEGEGTQYF
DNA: TGTGCCAGCAGTGAGGGGGAAGGGACCCAGTACTTC

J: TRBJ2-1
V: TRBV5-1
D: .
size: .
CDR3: CASSLEQVSYNEQFF
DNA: TGCGCCAGCAGCTTGGAACAGGTCTCCTACAATGAGCAGTTCTTC

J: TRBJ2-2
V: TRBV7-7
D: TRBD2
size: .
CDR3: CASSQLAANTGELFF
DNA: TGTGCTAGCAGTCAACTAGCGGCGAACACCGGGGAGCTGTTTTTT

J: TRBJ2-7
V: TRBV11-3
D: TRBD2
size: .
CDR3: CASSSTSGNYEQYF
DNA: TGTGCCAGCAGCTCGACTAGCGGAAACTACGAGCAGTACTTC

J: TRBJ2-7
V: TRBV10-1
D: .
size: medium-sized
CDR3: CASSESVDQALGEQYF
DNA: TGCGCCAGCAGTGAGTCCGTCGACCAAGCGCTAGGCGAGCAGTACTTC

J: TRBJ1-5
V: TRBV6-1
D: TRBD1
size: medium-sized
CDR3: CATVWTGFSNQPQHF
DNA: TGTGCCACCGTTTGGACAGGTTTTAGCAATCAGCCCCAGCATTTT

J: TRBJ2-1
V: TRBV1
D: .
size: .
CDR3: CTSSQEGLAGNNEQFF
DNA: TGCACCAGCAGCCAAGAGGGGCTAGCGGGAAACAATGAGCAGTTCTTC

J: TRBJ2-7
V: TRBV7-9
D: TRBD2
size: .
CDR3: CASSGRGYEQYF
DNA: TGTGCCAGCAGCGGGAGGGGCTACGAGCAGTACTTC

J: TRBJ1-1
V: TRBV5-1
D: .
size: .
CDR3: CASSLANIQGAEAFF
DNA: TGCGCCAGCAGCTTGGCCAACATACAAGGCGCTGAAGCTTTCTTT

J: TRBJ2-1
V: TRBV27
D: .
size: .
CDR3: CASSPLGQGKYNEQFF
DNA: TGTGCCAGCAGTCCCCTAGGGCAGGGGAAGTACAATGAGCAGTTCTTC

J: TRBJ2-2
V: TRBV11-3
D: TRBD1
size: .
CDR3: CASSLGQGETGELFF
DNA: TGTGCCAGCAGCTTGGGACAGGGCGAGACCGGGGAGCTGTTTTTT

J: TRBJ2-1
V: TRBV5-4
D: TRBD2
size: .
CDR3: CASSLAAGTINEQFF
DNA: TGTGCCAGCAGCTTGGCAGCGGGAACAATCAATGAGCAGTTCTTC

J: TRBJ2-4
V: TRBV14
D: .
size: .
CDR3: CASSRTAIGAKNIQYF
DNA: TGTGCCAGCAGCCGGACGGCGATTGGAGCCAAAAACATTCAGTACTTC

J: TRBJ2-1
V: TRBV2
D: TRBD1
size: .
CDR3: CASSEPPPDRDSYNEQFF
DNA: TGTGCCAGCAGTGAGCCCCCGCCGGACAGGGACTCCTACAATGAGCAGTTCTTC

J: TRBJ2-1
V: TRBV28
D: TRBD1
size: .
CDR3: CASVGLSGQGYNEQFF
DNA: TGTGCCAGCGTAGGGTTGTCGGGACAGGGGTACAATGAGCAGTTCTTC

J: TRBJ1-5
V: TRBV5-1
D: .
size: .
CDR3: CASSELGGSNQPQHF
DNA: TGCGCCAGCAGCGAGTTGGGAGGGAGCAATCAGCCCCAGCATTTT

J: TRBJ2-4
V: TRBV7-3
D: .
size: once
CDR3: CASGTRDTGAKNIQYF
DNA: TGTGCCAGCGGAACTAGGGACACGGGGGCCAAAAACATTCAGTACTTC

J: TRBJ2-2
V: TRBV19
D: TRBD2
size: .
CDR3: CASSISGAGGPTGELFF
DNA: TGTGCCAGTAGTATATCAGGAGCGGGAGGGCCTACCGGGGAGCTGTTTTTT

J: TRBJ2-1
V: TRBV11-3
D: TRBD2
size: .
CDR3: CASSLLAGVEQFF
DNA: TGTGCCAGCAGCCTGTTAGCGGGAGTTGAGCAGTTCTTC

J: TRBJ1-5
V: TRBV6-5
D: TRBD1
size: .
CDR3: CASSLTGGQPQHF
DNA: TGTGCCAGCAGCCTTACAGGGGGTCAGCCCCAGCATTTT

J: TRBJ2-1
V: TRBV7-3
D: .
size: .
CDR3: CASSPGPNNEQFF
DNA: TGTGCCAGCAGCCCCGGCCCTAATAATGAGCAGTTCTTC

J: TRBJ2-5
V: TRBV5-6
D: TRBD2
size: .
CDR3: CASSTGLATQETQYF
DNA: TGTGCCAGCAGCACGGGACTAGCCACGCAAGAGACCCAGTACTTC

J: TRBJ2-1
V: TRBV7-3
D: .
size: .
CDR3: CASSVGLGSYNEQFF
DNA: TGTGCCAGCAGCGTCGGACTGGGAAGTTACAATGAGCAGTTCTTC

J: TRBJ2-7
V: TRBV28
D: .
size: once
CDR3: CASRPGQSYEQYF
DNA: TGTGCCAGCAGACCTGGACAGTCCTACGAGCAGTACTTC

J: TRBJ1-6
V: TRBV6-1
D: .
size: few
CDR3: CASSVGRSPLHF
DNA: TGTGCCAGCAGTGTCGGGAGGTCACCCCTCCACTTT

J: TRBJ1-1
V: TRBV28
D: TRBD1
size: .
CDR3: CASSREGARVEAFF
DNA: TGTGCCAGCAGTAGGGAGGGGGCGCGGGTTGAAGCTTTCTTT

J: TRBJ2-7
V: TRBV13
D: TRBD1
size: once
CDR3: CASSATGRYEQYF
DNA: TGTGCCAGCAGCGCGACAGGGCGCTACGAGCAGTACTTC

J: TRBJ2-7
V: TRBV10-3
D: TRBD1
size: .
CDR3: CAISGTGEGVWSYEQYF
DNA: TGTGCCATCAGTGGGACAGGGGAGGGGGTTTGGTCCTACGAGCAGTACTTC

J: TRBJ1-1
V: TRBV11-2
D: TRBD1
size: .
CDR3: CASSFRRGYFAEAFF
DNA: TGTGCCAGCAGCTTTCGCAGGGGGTATTTCGCTGAAGCTTTCTTT

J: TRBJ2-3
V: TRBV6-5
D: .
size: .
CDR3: CASSSPARSTDTQYF
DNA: TGTGCCAGCAGTAGTCCAGCCCGAAGCACAGATACGCAGTATTTT

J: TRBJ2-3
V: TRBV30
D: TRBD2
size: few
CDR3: CAWRRVGLQTDTQYF
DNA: TGTGCCTGGAGGAGAGTGGGACTACAAACAGATACGCAGTATTTT

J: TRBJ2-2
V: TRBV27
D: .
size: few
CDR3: CASSLKGFGAGELFF
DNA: TGTGCCAGCAGTTTAAAAGGGTTCGGAGCCGGGGAGCTGTTTTTT